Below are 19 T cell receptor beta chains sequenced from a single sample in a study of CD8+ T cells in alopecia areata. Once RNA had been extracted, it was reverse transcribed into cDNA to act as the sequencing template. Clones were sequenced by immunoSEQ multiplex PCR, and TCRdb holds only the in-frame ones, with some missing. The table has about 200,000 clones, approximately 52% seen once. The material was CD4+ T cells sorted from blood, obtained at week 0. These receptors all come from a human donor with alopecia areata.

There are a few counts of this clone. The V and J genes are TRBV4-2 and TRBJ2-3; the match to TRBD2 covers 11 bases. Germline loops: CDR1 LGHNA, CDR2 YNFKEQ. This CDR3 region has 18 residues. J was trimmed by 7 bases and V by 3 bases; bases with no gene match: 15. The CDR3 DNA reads TGTGCCAGCAGCCAGAAGGTGGCTAGCGGGGGGTCATTGAATACGCAGTATTTT. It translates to CASSQKVASGGSLNTQYF.

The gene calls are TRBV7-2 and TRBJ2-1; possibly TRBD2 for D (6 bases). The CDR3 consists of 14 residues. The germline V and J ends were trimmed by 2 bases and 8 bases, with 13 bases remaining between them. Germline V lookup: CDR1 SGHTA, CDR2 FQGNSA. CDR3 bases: TGTGCCAGCAGCTTATTGGCGGGGTTGGATGAGCAGTTCTTC. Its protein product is CASSLLAGLDEQFF.

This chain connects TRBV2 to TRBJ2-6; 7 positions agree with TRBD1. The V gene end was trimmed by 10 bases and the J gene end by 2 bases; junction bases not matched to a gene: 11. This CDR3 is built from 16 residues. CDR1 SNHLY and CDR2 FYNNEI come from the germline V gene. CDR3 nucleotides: TGTGCCACACTAGAGGGGGCGCAGGCTGGGGCCAACGTCCTGACTTTC. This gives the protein CATLEGAQAGANVLTF.

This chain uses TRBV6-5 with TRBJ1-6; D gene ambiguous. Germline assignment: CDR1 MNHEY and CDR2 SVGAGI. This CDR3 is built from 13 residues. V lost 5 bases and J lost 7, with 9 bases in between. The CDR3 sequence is CASSLGRNSPLHF. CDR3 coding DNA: TGTGCCAGCAGTCTCGGGAGAAATTCACCCCTCCACTTT.

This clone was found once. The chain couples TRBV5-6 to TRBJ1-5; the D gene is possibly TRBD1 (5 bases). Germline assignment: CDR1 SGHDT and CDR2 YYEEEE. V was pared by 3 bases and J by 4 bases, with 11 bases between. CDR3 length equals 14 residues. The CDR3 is CASSSITGNQPQHF. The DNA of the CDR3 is TGTGCCAGCAGCTCGATTACAGGAAATCAGCCCCAGCATTTT.

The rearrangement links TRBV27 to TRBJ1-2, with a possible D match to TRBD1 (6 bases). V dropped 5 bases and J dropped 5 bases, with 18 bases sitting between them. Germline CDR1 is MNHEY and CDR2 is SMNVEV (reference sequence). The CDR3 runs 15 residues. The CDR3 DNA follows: TGTGCCAGCAGTCCAACTGACAGGCCCTTATATGGCTACACCTTC. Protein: CASSPTDRPLYGYTF.

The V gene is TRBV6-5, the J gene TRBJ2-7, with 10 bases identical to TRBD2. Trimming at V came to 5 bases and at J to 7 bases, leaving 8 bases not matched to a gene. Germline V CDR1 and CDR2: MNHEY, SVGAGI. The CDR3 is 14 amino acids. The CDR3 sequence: CASSEGLAGEEQYF. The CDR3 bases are TGTGCCAGCAGTGAAGGGCTAGCGGGAGAGGAGCAGTACTTC.

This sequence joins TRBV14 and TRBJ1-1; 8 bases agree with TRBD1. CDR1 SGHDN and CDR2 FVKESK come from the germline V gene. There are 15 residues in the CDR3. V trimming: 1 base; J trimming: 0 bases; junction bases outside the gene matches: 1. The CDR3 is CASSQGQGMNTEAFF. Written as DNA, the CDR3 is TGTGCCAGCAGCCAAGGACAGGGGATGAACACTGAAGCTTTCTTT.

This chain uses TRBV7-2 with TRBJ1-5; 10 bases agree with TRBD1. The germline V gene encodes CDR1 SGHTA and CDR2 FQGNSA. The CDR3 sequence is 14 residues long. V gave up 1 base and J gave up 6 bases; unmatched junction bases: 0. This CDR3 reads CASSLGDRGQPQHF. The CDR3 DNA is TGTGCCAGCAGCTTAGGGGACAGGGGTCAGCCCCAGCATTTT.

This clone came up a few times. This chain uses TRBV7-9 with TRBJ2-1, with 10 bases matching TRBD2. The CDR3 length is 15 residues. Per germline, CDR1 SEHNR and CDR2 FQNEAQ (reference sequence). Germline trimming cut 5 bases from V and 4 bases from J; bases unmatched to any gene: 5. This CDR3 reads CASSLSGGDYNEQFF. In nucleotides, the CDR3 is TGTGCCAGCAGCCTGAGCGGGGGGGATTACAATGAGCAGTTCTTC.

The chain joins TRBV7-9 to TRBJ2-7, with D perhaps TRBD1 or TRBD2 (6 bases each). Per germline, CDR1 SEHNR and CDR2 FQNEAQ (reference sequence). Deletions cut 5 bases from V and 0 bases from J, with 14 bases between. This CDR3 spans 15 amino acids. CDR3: CASSPRGRPSYEQYF. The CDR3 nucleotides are TGTGCCAGCAGCCCCCGGGGGCGACCCTCCTACGAGCAGTACTTC.

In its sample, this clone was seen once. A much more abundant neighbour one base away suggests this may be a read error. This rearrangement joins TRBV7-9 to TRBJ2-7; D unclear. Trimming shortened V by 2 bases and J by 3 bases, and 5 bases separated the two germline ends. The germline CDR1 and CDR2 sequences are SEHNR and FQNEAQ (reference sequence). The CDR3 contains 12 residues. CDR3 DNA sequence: TGTGCCAGCAGCTTAAACGGCTACGAGCAGTACTTC. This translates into CASSLNGYEQYF.

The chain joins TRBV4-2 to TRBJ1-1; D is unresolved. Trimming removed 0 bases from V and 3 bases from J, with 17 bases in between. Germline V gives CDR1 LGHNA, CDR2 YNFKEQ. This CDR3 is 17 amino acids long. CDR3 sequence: CASSQEIWFLKDTEAFF. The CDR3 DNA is TGTGCCAGCAGCCAAGAAATTTGGTTTCTCAAGGACACTGAAGCTTTCTTT.

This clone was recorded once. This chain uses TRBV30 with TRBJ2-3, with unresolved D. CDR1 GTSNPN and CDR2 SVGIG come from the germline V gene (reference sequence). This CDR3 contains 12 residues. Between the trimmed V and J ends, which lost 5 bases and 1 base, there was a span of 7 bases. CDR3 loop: CAWELGTDTQYF. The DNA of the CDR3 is TGTGCCTGGGAATTGGGCACAGATACGCAGTATTTT.

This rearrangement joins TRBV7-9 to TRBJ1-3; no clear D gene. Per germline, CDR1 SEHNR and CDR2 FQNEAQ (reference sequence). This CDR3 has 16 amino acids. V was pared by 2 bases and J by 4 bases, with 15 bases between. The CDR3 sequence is CASSLLVEGNGNTIYF. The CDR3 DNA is TGTGCCAGCAGCTTACTCGTAGAAGGGAACGGAAACACCATATATTTT. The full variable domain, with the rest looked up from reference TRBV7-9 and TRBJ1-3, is DTGVSQNPRHKITKRGQNVTFRCDPISEHNRLYWYRQTLGQGPEFLTYFQNEAQLEKSRLLSDRFSAERPKGSFSTLEIQRTEQGDSAMYLCASSLLVEGNGNTIYFGEGSWLTVV.

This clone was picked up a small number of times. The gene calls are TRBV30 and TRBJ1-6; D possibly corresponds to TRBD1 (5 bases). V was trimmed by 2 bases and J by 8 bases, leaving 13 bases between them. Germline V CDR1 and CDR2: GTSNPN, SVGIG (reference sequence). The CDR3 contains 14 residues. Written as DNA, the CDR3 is TGTGCCTGGAGTCTGGGCTTAGGGGATTCACCCCTCCACTTT. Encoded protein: CAWSLGLGDSPLHF.

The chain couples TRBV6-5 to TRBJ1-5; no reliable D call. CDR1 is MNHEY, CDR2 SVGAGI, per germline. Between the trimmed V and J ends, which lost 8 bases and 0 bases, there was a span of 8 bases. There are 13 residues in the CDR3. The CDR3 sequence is CASAQVSNQPQHF. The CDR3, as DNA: TGTGCCAGCGCCCAGGTTAGCAATCAGCCCCAGCATTTT.

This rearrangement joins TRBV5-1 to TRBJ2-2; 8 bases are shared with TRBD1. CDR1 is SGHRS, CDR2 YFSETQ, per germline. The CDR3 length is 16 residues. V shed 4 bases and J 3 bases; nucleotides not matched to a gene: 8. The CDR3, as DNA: TGCGCCAGCAGCCCCCCGGACAGGGTAGACACCGGGGAGCTGTTTTTT. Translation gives CASSPPDRVDTGELFF.

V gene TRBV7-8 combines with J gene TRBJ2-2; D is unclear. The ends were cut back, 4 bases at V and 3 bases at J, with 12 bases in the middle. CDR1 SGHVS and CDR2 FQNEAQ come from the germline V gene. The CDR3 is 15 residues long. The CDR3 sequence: CASSYLDQYTGELFF. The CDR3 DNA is TGTGCCAGCAGCTATTTGGACCAATACACCGGGGAGCTGTTTTTT.